The 22 T cell receptor beta chains below come from one sample, sequenced in a study of blood T cell repertoires in COVID-19. This table comes from immunoSEQ multiplex PCR, and its TCRdb copy is limited to in-frame clones, with some not included. The profile shows around 210,000 clones, around 88% of them singletons. Sequencing input: peripheral blood. These receptors originate from a man aged 18 to 29 with active or convalescent COVID-19.

The gene calls are TRBV30 and TRBJ1-1; TRBD1 matches at 8 bases. From germline, CDR1 is GTSNPN and CDR2 SVGIG (reference sequence). Losses at the gene ends were 0 bases for V and 3 bases for J; bases not matched to a gene: 6. The CDR3 has 15 residues. DNA for the CDR3: TGTGCCTGGAGTGTACGTGGACAGGGTGACACTGAAGCTTTCTTT. Protein product: CAWSVRGQGDTEAFF.

The chain joins TRBV5-5 to TRBJ2-2; 9 bases align to TRBD1. This CDR3 comprises 16 residues. Germline CDR1 is SGHKS and CDR2 is YYEKEE (reference sequence). The V segment lost 2 bases and the J segment 1 base; nucleotides outside the gene matches: 3. The CDR3 region has the DNA TGTGCCAGCAGCTTTAGGGGACAGGGGAACACCGGGGAGCTGTTTTTT. It translates to CASSFRGQGNTGELFF.

The chain employs TRBV20-1 and TRBJ1-5; 7 bases agree with TRBD1. The CDR3 extends over 14 amino acids. The V and J ends lost 3 bases and 5 bases, in that order; junction bases with no gene match: 7. CDR1 and CDR2 (germline): DFQATT, SNEGSKA (reference sequence). The chain's CDR3 is CSASSGTAHQPQHF. CDR3 nucleotide sequence: TGCAGTGCTAGTTCCGGGACAGCACATCAGCCCCAGCATTTT.

The V gene is TRBV5-1, the J gene TRBJ1-2; the match to TRBD1 covers 8 bases. J was trimmed by 5 bases and V by 10 bases; bases with no gene match: 10. The CDR3 is 13 amino acids. CDR1 and CDR2 from the germline V gene are SGHRS and YFSETQ. The CDR3 DNA follows: TGCGCCGGAAAGGTCGACAGGGGATATGGCTACACCTTC. Protein: CAGKVDRGYGYTF.

The chain recombines TRBV5-4 with TRBJ2-4; maybe TRBD2 (5 bases). In germline, CDR1 is SGHNT, CDR2 YYREEE (reference sequence). Trimming removed 2 bases from V and 6 bases from J, with 15 bases in between. The CDR3 is 15 amino acids. CDR3 nucleotides: TGTGCCAGCAGCTTAAAAGCGGCAGCGCCAAACATTCAGTACTTC. It specifies CASSLKAAAPNIQYF.

This clone was counted between two and nine times. The V gene is TRBV7-2, the J gene TRBJ2-7; the match to TRBD2 covers 8 bases. The germline V gene encodes CDR1 SGHTA and CDR2 FQGNSA. V trimming: 5 bases; J trimming: 2 bases; junction bases outside the gene matches: 11. The CDR3 runs 16 residues. CDR3 DNA: TGTGCCAGCAGCCCCGAGGGCCAGCGGGGGACCTACGAGCAGTACTTC. This gives the protein CASSPEGQRGTYEQYF.

This clone occurred once. The chain joins TRBV5-1 to TRBJ2-1; maybe TRBD2 (5 bases). V lost 0 bases and J lost 5, with 12 bases in between. The CDR3 length is 15 residues. Per the germline V gene, CDR1 is SGHRS and CDR2 is YFSETQ. CDR3 loop: CASSLVAGQDNEQFF. CDR3 in DNA: TGCGCCAGCAGCTTGGTTGCGGGTCAGGACAATGAGCAGTTCTTC.

This clone is a singleton in its sample. The chain recombines TRBV7-9 with TRBJ2-7; 8 positions agree with TRBD2. V trimming: 4 bases; J trimming: 4 bases; junction bases outside the gene matches: 12. The CDR3 has 16 residues. CDR1 is SEHNR, CDR2 FQNEAQ, per germline (reference sequence). CDR3 coding DNA: TGTGCCAGCAGCTCCGCGGGGGGCTACCTTAGTTACGAGCAGTACTTC. It is translated as CASSSAGGYLSYEQYF.

The J gene is TRBJ1-5, the V gene TRBV19; D unresolved. The CDR3 extends over 18 amino acids. CDR1 is LNHDA and CDR2 is SQIVND in the germline V gene (reference sequence). Trimming took off 5 bases at V and 0 bases at J, with 20 bases between the two ends. CDR3 region: CASSGDTVSDFSNQPQHF. The CDR3 bases are TGTGCCAGTAGTGGTGACACGGTATCTGATTTTAGCAATCAGCCCCAGCATTTT.

The chain is built from TRBV10-1 and TRBJ2-1, with 13 bases lining up with TRBD2. This CDR3 is 18 amino acids long. Trimming took 6 bases from V and 8 from J; bases not matched to a gene: 16. Looked up from germline, CDR1 is WNHNN and CDR2 is SYGVQD (reference sequence). CDR3 loop: CASRVGWRTSGSIDEQFF. In DNA, the CDR3 is TGCGCCAGCAGGGTCGGATGGCGGACTAGCGGGAGTATCGATGAGCAGTTCTTC.

This rearrangement joins TRBV19 to TRBJ1-1, with TRBD1 identical over 10 bases. The CDR3 length is 17 residues. Trimming removed 7 bases from V and 0 bases from J; junction bases left unmatched: 11. Germline-derived CDR1 and CDR2 are LNHDA and SQIVND (reference sequence). The CDR3 region has the DNA TGTGCCAGTAATCGGGGGACAGGGGACCTTTTGAACACTGAAGCTTTCTTT. This sequence encodes CASNRGTGDLLNTEAFF. Filled out from reference TRBV19 and TRBJ1-1, the complete variable domain reads DGGITQSPKYLFRKEGQNVTLSCEQNLNHDAMYWYRQDPGQGLRLIYYSQIVNDFQKGDIAEGYSVSREKKESFPLTVTSAQKNPTAFYLCASNRGTGDLLNTEAFFGQGTRLTVV.

The chain uses TRBV5-1 and TRBJ2-7; D is possibly TRBD1 (6 bases). Per germline, CDR1 SGHRS and CDR2 YFSETQ. The CDR3 has 17 amino acids. Trimming stripped 3 bases from V and 2 bases from J, with 21 bases between. The CDR3 sequence is CASSSQGSGQTTYEQYF. In nucleotides, the CDR3 is TGCGCCAGCAGCTCTCAGGGGTCGGGACAAACTACCTACGAGCAGTACTTC.

The J gene is TRBJ2-7, the V gene TRBV7-2; 7 positions agree with TRBD2. This CDR3 is 15 amino acids long. Germline CDR1 reads SGHTA; CDR2 reads FQGNSA. Trimming cost V 2 bases and J 2 bases; bases outside gene matches: 6. CDR3 DNA: TGTGCCAGCAGCTTATTGGGGGGAGGGCCCTACGAGCAGTACTTC. This sequence encodes CASSLLGGGPYEQYF.

J is TRBJ2-5 and V is TRBV19, with a weak D call TRBD1 (6 bases). From germline, CDR1 is LNHDA and CDR2 SQIVND (reference sequence). V lost 4 bases and J 4 bases, leaving 13 bases between the germline ends. This CDR3 is built from 14 residues. For the CDR3, the DNA is TGTGCCAGTAGTACACAGGGTGGATCAGAGACCCAGTACTTC. This gives the protein CASSTQGGSETQYF. The full variable domain, its missing parts supplied by reference TRBV19 and TRBJ2-5, is DGGITQSPKYLFRKEGQNVTLSCEQNLNHDAMYWYRQDPGQGLRLIYYSQIVNDFQKGDIAEGYSVSREKKESFPLTVTSAQKNPTAFYLCASSTQGGSETQYFGPGTRLLVL.

This chain's CDR3 is CASSYVQGYRAFF. CDR3 in DNA: TGTGCCAGCAGTTACGTACAGGGGTATCGGGCTTTCTTT. The chain carries TRBV6-2 or TRBV6-3 and TRBJ1-1, with 7 bases matching TRBD1. Looked up from germline, CDR1 is MNHEY and CDR2 is SVGEGT. The CDR3 contains 13 residues. J gave up 11 bases and V 2 bases, and 8 bases lay outside the gene matches.

This clone was picked up one time. The V gene is TRBV19, the J gene TRBJ1-5; D is possibly TRBD1 (6 bases). V was pared by 3 bases and J by 5 bases, with 11 bases between. The CDR3 is 14 residues long. Per the germline V gene, CDR1 is LNHDA and CDR2 is SQIVND (reference sequence). This chain's CDR3 is CASSMVGAHQPQHF. The CDR3 DNA follows: TGTGCCAGTAGTATGGTGGGGGCACATCAGCCCCAGCATTTT.

To note about this clone: Different DNA sequences within this sample yield the same CDR3. The chain employs TRBV7-9 and TRBJ1-1, with D tentatively TRBD1 (5 bases). This CDR3 has 13 amino acids. Trimming took 2 bases from V and 6 from J, leaving 10 bases between them. CDR1 and CDR2 from the germline V gene are SEHNR and FQNEAQ (reference sequence). CDR3 nucleotide sequence: TGTGCCAGCAGCTTACAAGGGGCCGCTGAAGCTTTCTTT. It codes for CASSLQGAAEAFF. Using reference TRBV7-9 and TRBJ1-1 for the parts outside the CDR3, the full variable domain is DTGVSQNPRHKITKRGQNVTFRCDPISEHNRLYWYRQTLGQGPEFLTYFQNEAQLEKSRLLSDRFSAERPKGSFSTLEIQRTEQGDSAMYLCASSLQGAAEAFFGQGTRLTVV.

The CDR3 is CASSLVPGYQGEFF. CDR3 nucleotides: TGCGCCAGCAGCTTGGTGCCAGGCTATCAAGGGGAGTTCTTC. V gene TRBV5-1 combines with J gene TRBJ2-1, with a possible D match to TRBD1 (5 bases). The CDR3 length is 14 residues. The V gene lost 0 bases and the J gene lost 14 bases, with 18 bases spanning the gap. Per germline, CDR1 SGHRS and CDR2 YFSETQ.

The rearrangement joins TRBV6-4 to TRBJ2-7; 7 bases match TRBD2. Looked up from germline, CDR1 is MRHNA and CDR2 is SNTAGT. This CDR3 spans 19 amino acids. V shed 0 bases and J 0 bases; nucleotides not matched to a gene: 14. In DNA, the CDR3 is TGTGCCAGCAGTGACTCGGATTTTAGCGGGTCCGAGAGCTCCTACGAGCAGTACTTC. This sequence encodes CASSDSDFSGSESSYEQYF.

This sequence joins TRBV6-6 and TRBJ2-7; 13 nucleotides align to TRBD2. J lost 0 bases, V lost 5 bases, and 10 bases had no gene match. The CDR3 spans 18 residues. Germline CDR1 is MNHNY and CDR2 is SVGAGI (reference sequence). The CDR3 nucleotides are TGTGCCAGCAGTCTCCCTCCCGGGACTAGCGGGAACTCCTACGAGCAGTACTTC. Its protein product is CASSLPPGTSGNSYEQYF.

The chain carries TRBV30 and TRBJ2-4, with 12 bases identical to TRBD2. This CDR3 has 18 amino acids. Germline V gives CDR1 GTSNPN, CDR2 SVGIG (reference sequence). V was pared by 2 bases and J by 1 base, with 9 bases of the junction left unmatched. The CDR3 sequence is CAWSLTGGTSGAKNIQYF. CDR3 bases: TGTGCCTGGAGTCTTACGGGTGGGACTAGCGGGGCCAAAAACATTCAGTACTTC.

The sample holds a few counts of this clone. The chain couples TRBV6-4 to TRBJ2-7; no clear D gene. Germline V gives CDR1 MRHNA, CDR2 SNTAGT. The CDR3 covers 13 residues. Trimming cost V 0 bases and J 6 bases, with 9 bases left between them. CDR3 region: CASSDSTTGEQYF. The DNA of the CDR3 is TGTGCCAGCAGTGACTCTACGACGGGCGAGCAGTACTTC.